This T cell receptor beta chain was profiled in a study of blood T cell repertoires in COVID-19. V dropped 5 bases and J dropped 4 bases, with 8 bases sitting between them. The CDR3 length is 12 residues. Germline CDR1 reads SEHNR; CDR2 reads FQNEAQ (reference sequence). Under the authors' procedure: Using reference gene primer amplification, nucleated cell counts were estimated. Produced via immunoSEQ multiplex PCR; TCRdb's table is partial and in-frame only. V, J and clone size derive from that table, while D and trimming were established from the DNA sequence. The repertoire includes over 200,000 clones, 83% of them detected once, and 1.3% sits in the top ten.

Sequencing was performed on peripheral blood. The rearrangement uses TRBV7-9 and TRBJ1-1, with a possible D match to TRBD1 (6 bases). This TCR was sampled from a woman aged 25 to 39 with COVID-19, enrolled during active disease. The CDR3 DNA sequence: TGTGCCAGCAGCCCAGGGGCCACTGAAGCTTTCTTT. It encodes CASSPGATEAFF.